Given below is one T cell receptor beta chain in context. Its cognate antigen is unknown. The sample comes from a study of cytomegalovirus exposure and HLA in healthy donors. Overall study findings and caveats: Of the V segments, some could not be distinguished, including TRBV6-2 and TRBV6-3, and were excluded.

The PCR used 60 Vbeta and 13 Jbeta primers. Repertoires were generated with immunoSEQ multiplex PCR, while TCRdb's copy carries only in-frame clones and drops some. The table lists 130,000 or so clones, 75% to 90% of them singletons. This CDR3 has 17 amino acids. J gave up 6 bases and V 6 bases, and 12 bases lay outside the gene matches. Germline assignment: CDR1 MNHEY and CDR2 SMNVEV (reference sequence). The rearrangement uses TRBV27 and TRBJ2-1, with 12 bases that match TRBD2. This receptor was obtained from a woman younger than 45 in good health and CMV-seropositive. The sequencing sample was made of PBMCs. CDR3 DNA: TGTGCCAGCAGCACTATTCTTACTAGCGGGGGGCTCAATGAGCAGTTCTTC. The encoded protein is CASSTILTSGGLNEQFF.